This T cell receptor (beta chain) was sequenced in a study of cytomegalovirus exposure and HLA in healthy donors. This clone has only a few counts. The primer mix had 60 Vbeta and 13 Jbeta primers. Profiling relied on immunoSEQ multiplex PCR, and the TCRdb table lists in-frame clones only, not all of them. This sample has 130,000 or so clones; 8.5% to 10% occur once, and the top ten carry 5.5%. The receptor was derived from a man aged 35-49 years in good health and CMV-seronegative. The sample taken for sequencing was PBMCs.

In DNA, the CDR3 is TGTGCCAGCAGCGTGTCCGGGACACCTAATAATTCACCCCTCCACTTT. Protein sequence: CASSVSGTPNNSPLHF. The chain combines TRBV9 with TRBJ1-6; D is perhaps TRBD1 (6 bases). This CDR3 contains 16 residues. Germline V lookup: CDR1 SGDLS, CDR2 YYNGEE. Between the trimmed V and J ends, which lost 2 bases and 5 bases, there was a span of 14 bases.